A selection of T cell receptor beta chains follows, all from one sample in a study of neoadjuvant nivolumab and ipilimumab in lung cancer. Data came from immunoSEQ multiplex PCR; TCRdb stores just in-frame clones and leaves some out. The sample holds some 6,500 clones, 60% to 80% seen once. The material was tumor tissue, obtained after neoadjuvant nivolumab, alone or with ipilimumab, at or shortly before surgery. Receptor source: an adult with non-small cell lung cancer. Each CDR3 is given with its conserved first and last residue. A D gene is named only where the DNA matches it firmly. Size is stated for part of the rows, as once, few or many counts, or as a class when the clone is expanded.

d_call: .
v_call: TRBV7-8
clone_size: .
j_call: TRBJ1-1
cdr3_nt: TGTGCCAGCAGCTTAGCTTTAGGAAAAGATCAGGCTTTCTTT
cdr3_aa: CASSLALGKDQAFF

d_call: TRBD2
v_call: TRBV28
clone_size: .
j_call: TRBJ2-7
cdr3_nt: TGTGCCAGCAGTTATTCCGGCGGGAGCTTCGAGCAGTACTTC
cdr3_aa: CASSYSGGSFEQYF

d_call: .
v_call: TRBV6-1
clone_size: few
j_call: TRBJ2-1
cdr3_nt: TGTGCCAGCAGTGAAATCCAGACTAGTTTCAATGAGCAGTTCTTC
cdr3_aa: CASSEIQTSFNEQFF

d_call: .
v_call: TRBV10-2
clone_size: .
j_call: TRBJ1-1
cdr3_nt: TGCGCCAGCAGAATCCTTGAGAACACTGAAGCTTTCTTT
cdr3_aa: CASRILENTEAFF

d_call: TRBD1
v_call: TRBV4-1
clone_size: .
j_call: TRBJ1-2
cdr3_nt: TGCGCCAGCAGCATCGCCGGGACAGGGCACAACTATGGCTACACCTTC
cdr3_aa: CASSIAGTGHNYGYTF

d_call: .
v_call: TRBV28
clone_size: .
j_call: TRBJ1-1
cdr3_nt: TGTGCCAGCAGCTTCAACCAGAACACTGAAGCTTTCTTT
cdr3_aa: CASSFNQNTEAFF

d_call: .
v_call: TRBV11-2
clone_size: .
j_call: TRBJ2-3
cdr3_nt: TGTGCCAGCACCCCAGGTGTTTTCACAGATACGCAGTATTTT
cdr3_aa: CASTPGVFTDTQYF

d_call: .
v_call: TRBV10-2
clone_size: .
j_call: TRBJ1-1
cdr3_nt: TGCGCCAGCACTCCGGACGGACGGGCAGCTTTCTTT
cdr3_aa: CASTPDGRAAFF

d_call: .
v_call: TRBV15
clone_size: few
j_call: TRBJ2-1
cdr3_nt: TGTGCCACCAGCACAGGGACTCAAAGCGTCGGTGAGCAGTTCTTC
cdr3_aa: CATSTGTQSVGEQFF

d_call: .
v_call: TRBV10-1
clone_size: few
j_call: TRBJ1-1
cdr3_nt: TGCGCCAGCGGGCCTTACAGGGATCACACTGAAGCTTTCTTT
cdr3_aa: CASGPYRDHTEAFF

d_call: TRBD1
v_call: TRBV29-1
clone_size: .
j_call: TRBJ2-1
cdr3_nt: TGCAGCGCCCAGACAGGGGGTTTATTATTGCAGTTCTTC
cdr3_aa: CSAQTGGLLLQFF

d_call: .
v_call: TRBV5-1
clone_size: .
j_call: TRBJ1-4
cdr3_nt: TGCGCCAGCAGCTTTTCGGGGGATAATGAAAAACTGTTTTTT
cdr3_aa: CASSFSGDNEKLFF

d_call: .
v_call: TRBV29-1
clone_size: .
j_call: TRBJ1-4
cdr3_nt: TGCAGCGTTGAAGGCGGGGACGAAAAACTGTTTTTT
cdr3_aa: CSVEGGDEKLFF

d_call: .
v_call: TRBV28
clone_size: .
j_call: TRBJ1-2
cdr3_nt: TGTGCCAGCTTACTTGAGGGGCGAGGCTACACCTTC
cdr3_aa: CASLLEGRGYTF

d_call: .
v_call: TRBV19
clone_size: .
j_call: TRBJ2-5
cdr3_nt: TGTGCCAGTAGCGGGAGCTCTCAAGAGACCCAGTACTTC
cdr3_aa: CASSGSSQETQYF